The 15 T cell receptor beta chains below come from one sample, sequenced in a study of cytomegalovirus exposure and HLA in healthy donors. The PCR employed 60 Vbeta primers together with 13 Jbeta primers. TCRdb's copy holds only in-frame clones and misses some; the assay was immunoSEQ multiplex PCR. The data hold about 150,000 clones, with around 79% observed a single time. The sample taken for sequencing was PBMCs. All receptors derive from a man aged 30-40 years in good health and CMV-seropositive.

The rearrangement joins TRBV11-3 to TRBJ2-1; D is perhaps TRBD1 (6 bases). Germline-derived CDR1 and CDR2 are SGHNT and YENEEA. V shed 1 base and J shed 10 bases, with 11 bases lying between them. The CDR3 spans 13 residues. CDR3: CASSLGQALEQFF. The CDR3 DNA reads as TGTGCCAGCAGCTTAGGACAGGCCCTCGAGCAGTTCTTC.

The V gene is TRBV28, the J gene TRBJ2-7; 11 positions match TRBD1. Germline CDR1 and CDR2: MDHEN and SYDVKM. This CDR3 is built from 15 residues. V gave up 4 bases and J gave up 3 bases; unmatched junction bases: 5. As DNA, the CDR3 is TGTGCCAGCAGTTGGACAGGGGGCACCATCTACGAGCAGTACTTC. The encoded protein is CASSWTGGTIYEQYF.

The chain is built from TRBV6-5 and TRBJ2-7; 8 nucleotides match TRBD2. Germline V gives CDR1 MNHEY, CDR2 SVGAGI. CDR3 size: 14 residues. Losses at the gene ends were 6 bases for V and 3 bases for J; bases not matched to a gene: 7. CDR3 nucleotides: TGTGCCAGCAGGACTACTAGCGGAGTCTACGAGCAGTACTTC. Translated, it gives CASRTTSGVYEQYF.

The rearrangement links TRBV5-6 to TRBJ2-2; 9 bases are shared with TRBD1. Germline lookup yields CDR1 SGHDT and CDR2 YYEEEE. J gave up 7 bases and V 4 bases, and 5 bases lay outside the gene matches. The CDR3 has 14 amino acids. CDR3 amino acids: CASSAGTGHGELFF. The CDR3 DNA reads as TGTGCCAGCAGCGCCGGGACAGGGCACGGGGAGCTGTTTTTT.

The chain has TRBV4-1 and TRBJ1-6; D gene uncertain. The CDR3 sequence is 15 residues long. Germline V CDR1 and CDR2: MGHRA, YSYEKL. V was shortened by 2 bases and J by 7 bases, with 12 bases between the two germline ends. CDR3 region: CASSQYGQENSPLHF. The DNA for the CDR3 is TGCGCCAGCAGCCAATATGGGCAAGAGAATTCACCCCTCCACTTT.

This clone occurred a few times. This rearrangement joins TRBV7-2 to TRBJ2-7; D call uncertain. V gave up 4 bases and J gave up 0 bases, with 4 bases separating them. The CDR3 sequence is 12 residues long. Germline CDR1 SGHTA, CDR2 FQGNSA. The CDR3 here is CASSYFSYEQYF. The CDR3 DNA reads as TGTGCCAGCAGCTACTTCTCCTACGAGCAGTACTTC.

The rearrangement joins TRBV5-1 to TRBJ2-1; D is unresolved. This CDR3 has 16 residues. Trimming left V 1 base short and J 2 bases short, with 13 bases between. Germline-derived CDR1 and CDR2 are SGHRS and YFSETQ. In DNA form, the CDR3 reads TGCGCCAGCAGCTTGTTTGTGGGCGCCCCCTACAATGAGCAGTTCTTC. Its protein is CASSLFVGAPYNEQFF.

V and J are TRBV7-2 and TRBJ1-1; perhaps TRBD1 as D (5 bases). The CDR3 has 15 amino acids. Germline CDR1 and CDR2: SGHTA and FQGNSA. Trimming pared 5 bases from V and 4 bases from J, leaving 17 bases between. The CDR3 coding sequence is TGTGCCAGCAGCCCGGGGGGGGGACTTGGCACTGAAGCTTTCTTT. It is translated as CASSPGGGLGTEAFF.

This clone was picked up a small number of times. The chain recombines TRBV6-1 with TRBJ2-7, with TRBD1 matching over 10 bases. CDR1 MNHNS and CDR2 SASEGT come from the germline V gene. This CDR3 has 13 amino acids. The V gene end was trimmed by 8 bases and the J gene end by 3 bases; junction bases not matched to a gene: 4. The DNA of the CDR3 is TGTGCCAGCTGCCGGGACAGGGGCTACGAGCAGTACTTC. Its protein is CASCRDRGYEQYF.

In this sample, this clone turned up a few times. The chain employs TRBV4-2 and TRBJ2-3; 9 positions match TRBD2. J gave up 3 bases and V 0 bases, and 10 bases lay outside the gene matches. Per the germline V gene, CDR1 is LGHNA and CDR2 is YNFKEQ. This CDR3 comprises 18 residues. This CDR3 reads CASSQEGGSGRITDTQYF. Written as DNA, the CDR3 is TGTGCCAGCAGCCAAGAAGGCGGGAGCGGGAGGATAACAGATACGCAGTATTTT.

The rearrangement uses TRBV10-3 and TRBJ2-7; 9 nucleotides match TRBD1. The CDR3 spans 12 residues. CDR1 and CDR2 from the germline V gene are ENHRY and SYGVKD. J lost 5 bases, V lost 5 bases, and 1 base had no gene match. Here the CDR3 reads CAISWDRDEQYF. The DNA for the CDR3 is TGTGCCATCAGTTGGGACAGGGACGAGCAGTACTTC.

This clone came up once. The chain has TRBV6-5 and TRBJ2-7, with 8 positions matching TRBD2. Looked up from germline, CDR1 is MNHEY and CDR2 is SVGAGI. J gave up 5 bases and V 6 bases, and 9 bases lay outside the gene matches. The CDR3 is 14 amino acids. The CDR3 spells CASSPGLAFNEQYF. DNA for the CDR3: TGTGCCAGCAGCCCCGGACTAGCCTTCAACGAGCAGTACTTC.

This rearrangement joins TRBV7-9 to TRBJ1-3, with D tentatively TRBD1 (5 bases). V was trimmed by 3 bases and J by 2 bases, leaving 8 bases between them. The CDR3 runs 14 residues. Germline CDR1 SEHNR, CDR2 FQNEAQ (reference sequence). The CDR3 here is CASSLAGAGNTIYF. CDR3 in DNA: TGTGCCAGCAGCTTGGCGGGGGCTGGAAACACCATATATTTT.

The chain carries TRBV9 and TRBJ2-7, with 8 bases matching TRBD1. The CDR3 loop spans 14 amino acids. V trimming: 4 bases; J trimming: 4 bases; junction bases outside the gene matches: 7. Germline V lookup: CDR1 SGDLS, CDR2 YYNGEE. CDR3 nucleotide sequence: TGTGCCAGCAGCATCGGACAGGGTGTATACGAGCAGTACTTC. Translation: CASSIGQGVYEQYF.

This clone was detected only a few times. The chain has TRBV5-6 and TRBJ2-7, with 7 bases fitting TRBD1. The CDR3 sequence is 14 residues long. Germline values: CDR1 SGHDT, CDR2 YYEEEE. V lost 3 bases to trimming and J lost 7 bases; unmatched junction nucleotides: 10. Here the CDR3 reads CASSSWDRPLEQYF. The CDR3 DNA is TGTGCCAGCAGCTCCTGGGACAGACCCCTGGAGCAGTACTTC.